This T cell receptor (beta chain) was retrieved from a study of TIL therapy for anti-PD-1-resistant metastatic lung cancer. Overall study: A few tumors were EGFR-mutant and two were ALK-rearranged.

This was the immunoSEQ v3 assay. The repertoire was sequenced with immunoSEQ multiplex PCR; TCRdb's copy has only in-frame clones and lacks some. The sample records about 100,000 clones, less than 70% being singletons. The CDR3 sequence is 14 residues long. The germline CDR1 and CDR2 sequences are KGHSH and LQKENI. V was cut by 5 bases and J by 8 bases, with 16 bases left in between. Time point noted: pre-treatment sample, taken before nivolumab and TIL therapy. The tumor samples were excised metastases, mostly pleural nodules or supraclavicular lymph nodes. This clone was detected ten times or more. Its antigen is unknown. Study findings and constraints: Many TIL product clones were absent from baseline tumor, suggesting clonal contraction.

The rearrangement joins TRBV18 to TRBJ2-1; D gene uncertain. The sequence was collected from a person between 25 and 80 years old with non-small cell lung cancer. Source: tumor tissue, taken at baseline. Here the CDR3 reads CASSAAGPSDEQFF. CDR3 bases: TGTGCCAGCTCAGCAGCAGGTCCCTCGGATGAGCAGTTCTTC.